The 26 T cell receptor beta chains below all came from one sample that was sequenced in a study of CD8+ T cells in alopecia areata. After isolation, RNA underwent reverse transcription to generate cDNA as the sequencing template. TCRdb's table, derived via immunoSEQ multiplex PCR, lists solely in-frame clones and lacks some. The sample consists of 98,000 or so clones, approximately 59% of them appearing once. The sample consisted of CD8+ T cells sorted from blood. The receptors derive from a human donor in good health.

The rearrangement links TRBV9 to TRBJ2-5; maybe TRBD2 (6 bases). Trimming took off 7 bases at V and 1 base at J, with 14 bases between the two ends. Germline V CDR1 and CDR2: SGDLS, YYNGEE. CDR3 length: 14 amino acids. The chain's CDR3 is CASGGGAPQETQYF. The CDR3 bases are TGTGCCAGCGGAGGCGGGGCACCCCAAGAGACCCAGTACTTC. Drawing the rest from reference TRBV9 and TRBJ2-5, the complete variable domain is DSGVTQTPKHLITATGQRVTLRCSPRSGDLSVYWYQQSLDQGLQFLIQYYNGEERAKGNILERFSAQQFPDLHSELNLSSLELGDSALYFCASGGGAPQETQYFGPGTRLLVL.

The CDR3 sequence is CASSQPRAGGTEAFF. DNA for the CDR3: TGTGCCAGCAGCCAGCCCAGGGCAGGGGGCACTGAAGCTTTCTTT. The chain uses TRBV16 and TRBJ1-1; 7 bases fit TRBD1. This CDR3 region has 15 residues. The germline gives CDR1 KGHSY, CDR2 FQNENV. V dropped 3 bases and J dropped 4; count of bases not matched to a gene: 8.

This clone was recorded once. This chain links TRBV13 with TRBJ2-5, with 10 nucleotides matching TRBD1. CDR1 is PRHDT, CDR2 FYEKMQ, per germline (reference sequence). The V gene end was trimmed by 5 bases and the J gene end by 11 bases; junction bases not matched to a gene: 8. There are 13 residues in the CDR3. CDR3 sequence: CASSTAGTGVQYF. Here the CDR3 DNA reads TGTGCCAGCAGCACCGCCGGGACAGGGGTTCAGTACTTC. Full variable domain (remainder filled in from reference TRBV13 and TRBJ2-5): AAGVIQSPRHLIKEKRETATLKCYPIPRHDTVYWYQQGPGQDPQFLISFYEKMQSDKGSIPDRFSAQQFSDYHSELNMSSLELGDSALYFCASSTAGTGVQYFGPGTRLLVL.

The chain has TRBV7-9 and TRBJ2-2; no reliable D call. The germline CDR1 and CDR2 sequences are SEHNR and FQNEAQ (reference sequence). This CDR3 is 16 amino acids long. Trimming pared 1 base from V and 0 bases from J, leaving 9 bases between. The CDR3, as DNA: TGTGCCAGCAGCTTAGAAACTGCGTCGAACACCGGGGAGCTGTTTTTT. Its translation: CASSLETASNTGELFF. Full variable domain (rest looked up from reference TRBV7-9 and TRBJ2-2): DTGVSQNPRHKITKRGQNVTFRCDPISEHNRLYWYRQTLGQGPEFLTYFQNEAQLEKSRLLSDRFSAERPKGSFSTLEIQRTEQGDSAMYLCASSLETASNTGELFFGEGSRLTVL.

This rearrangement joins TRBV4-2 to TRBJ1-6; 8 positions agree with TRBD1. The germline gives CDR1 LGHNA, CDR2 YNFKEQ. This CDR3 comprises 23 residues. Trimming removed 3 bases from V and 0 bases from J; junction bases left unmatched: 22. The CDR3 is CASSQEPMSGGFRIISYNSPLHF. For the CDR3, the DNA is TGTGCCAGCAGCCAGGAACCTATGTCAGGGGGCTTTCGTATTATCTCCTATAATTCACCCCTCCACTTT.

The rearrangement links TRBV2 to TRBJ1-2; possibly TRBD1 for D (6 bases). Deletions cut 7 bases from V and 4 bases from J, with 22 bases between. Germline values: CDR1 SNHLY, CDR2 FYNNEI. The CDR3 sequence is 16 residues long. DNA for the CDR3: TGTGCCAGCACGAATTTTCACAGGGTGTATCGCTATGGCTACACCTTC. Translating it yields CASTNFHRVYRYGYTF.

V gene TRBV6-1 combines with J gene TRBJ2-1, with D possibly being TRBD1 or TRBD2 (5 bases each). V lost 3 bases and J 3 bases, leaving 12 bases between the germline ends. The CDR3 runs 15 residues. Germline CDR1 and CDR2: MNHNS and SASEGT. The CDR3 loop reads CASSDAGGNYNEQFF. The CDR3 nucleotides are TGTGCCAGCAGTGACGCTGGGGGAAACTACAATGAGCAGTTCTTC.

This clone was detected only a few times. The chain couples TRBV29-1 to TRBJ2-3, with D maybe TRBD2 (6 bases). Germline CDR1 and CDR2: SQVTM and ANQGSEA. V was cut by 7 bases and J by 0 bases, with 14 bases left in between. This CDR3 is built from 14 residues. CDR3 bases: TGCAGCGGCCGGGAGCCTGCGAGCACAGATACGCAGTATTTT. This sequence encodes CSGREPASTDTQYF.

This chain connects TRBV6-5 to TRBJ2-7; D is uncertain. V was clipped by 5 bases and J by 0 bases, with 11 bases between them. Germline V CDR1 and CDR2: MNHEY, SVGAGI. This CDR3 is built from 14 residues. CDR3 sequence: CASSGASSSYEQYF. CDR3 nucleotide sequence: TGTGCCAGCAGTGGCGCCTCGAGCTCCTACGAGCAGTACTTC.

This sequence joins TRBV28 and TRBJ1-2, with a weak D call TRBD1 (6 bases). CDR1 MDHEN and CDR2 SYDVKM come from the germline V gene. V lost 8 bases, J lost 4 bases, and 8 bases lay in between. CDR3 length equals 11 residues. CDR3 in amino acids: CASQGSYGYTF. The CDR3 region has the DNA TGTGCCAGCCAGGGGTCCTATGGCTACACCTTC.

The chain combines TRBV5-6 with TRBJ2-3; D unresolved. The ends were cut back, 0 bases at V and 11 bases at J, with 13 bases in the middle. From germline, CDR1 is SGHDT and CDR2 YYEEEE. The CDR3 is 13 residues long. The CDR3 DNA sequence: TGTGCCAGCAGCTTGGGGACCGGCCCCAGGCAGTATTTT. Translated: CASSLGTGPRQYF.

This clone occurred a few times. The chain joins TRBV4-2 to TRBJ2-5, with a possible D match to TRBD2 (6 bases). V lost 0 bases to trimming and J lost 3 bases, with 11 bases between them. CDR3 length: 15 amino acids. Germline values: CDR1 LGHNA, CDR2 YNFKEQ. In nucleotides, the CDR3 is TGTGCCAGCAGCCAAGAGTGGGTAGCGGAAGAGACCCAGTACTTC. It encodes CASSQEWVAEETQYF.

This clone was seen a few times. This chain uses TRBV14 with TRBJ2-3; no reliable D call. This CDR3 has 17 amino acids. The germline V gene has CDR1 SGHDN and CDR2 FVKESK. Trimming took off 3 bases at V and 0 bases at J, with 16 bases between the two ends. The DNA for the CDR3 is TGTGCCAGCAGCCACGATTTCGCGGCTTCTAGCACAGATACGCAGTATTTT. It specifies CASSHDFAASSTDTQYF.

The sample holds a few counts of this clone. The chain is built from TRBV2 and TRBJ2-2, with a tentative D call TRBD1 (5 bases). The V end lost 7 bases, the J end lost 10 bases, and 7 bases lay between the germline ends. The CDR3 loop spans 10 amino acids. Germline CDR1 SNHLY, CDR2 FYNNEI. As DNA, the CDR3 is TGTGCCAGCAAGGGGTTGGAGCTGTTTTTT. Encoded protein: CASKGLELFF.

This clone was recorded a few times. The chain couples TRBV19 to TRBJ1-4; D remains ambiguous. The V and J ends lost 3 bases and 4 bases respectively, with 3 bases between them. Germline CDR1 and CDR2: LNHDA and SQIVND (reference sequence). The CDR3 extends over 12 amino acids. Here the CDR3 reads CASSIGNEKLFF. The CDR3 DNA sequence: TGTGCCAGTAGTATTGGTAATGAAAAACTGTTTTTT.

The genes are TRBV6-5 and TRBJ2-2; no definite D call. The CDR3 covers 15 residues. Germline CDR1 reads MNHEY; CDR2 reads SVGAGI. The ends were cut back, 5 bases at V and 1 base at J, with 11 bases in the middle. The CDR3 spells CASSPETGNTGELFF. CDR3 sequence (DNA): TGTGCCAGCAGTCCAGAGACGGGGAACACCGGGGAGCTGTTTTTT.

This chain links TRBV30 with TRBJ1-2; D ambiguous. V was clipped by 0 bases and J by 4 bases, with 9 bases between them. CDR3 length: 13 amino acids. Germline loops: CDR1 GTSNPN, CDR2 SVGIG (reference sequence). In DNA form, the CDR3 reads TGTGCCTGGAGTGTGACACCCGGCTATGGCTACACCTTC. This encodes CAWSVTPGYGYTF.

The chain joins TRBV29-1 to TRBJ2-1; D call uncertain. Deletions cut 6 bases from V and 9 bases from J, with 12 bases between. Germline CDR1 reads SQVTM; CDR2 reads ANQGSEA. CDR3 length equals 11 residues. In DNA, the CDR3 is TGCAGCGTCCCTATACCGGGTGAGCAGTTCTTC. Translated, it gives CSVPIPGEQFF.

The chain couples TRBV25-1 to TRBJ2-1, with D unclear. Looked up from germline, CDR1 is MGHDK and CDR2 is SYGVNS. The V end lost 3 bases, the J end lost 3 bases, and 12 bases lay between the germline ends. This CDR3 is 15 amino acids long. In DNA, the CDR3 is TGTGCCAGCAGTGAGTCCCGTTCCTTCTACAATGAGCAGTTCTTC. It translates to CASSESRSFYNEQFF.

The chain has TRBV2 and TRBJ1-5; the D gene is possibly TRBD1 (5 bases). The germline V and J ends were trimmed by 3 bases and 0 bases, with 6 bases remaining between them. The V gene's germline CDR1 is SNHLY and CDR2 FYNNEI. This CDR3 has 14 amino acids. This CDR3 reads CASSDRASNQPQHF. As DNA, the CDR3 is TGTGCCAGCAGTGACAGGGCTAGCAATCAGCCCCAGCATTTT.

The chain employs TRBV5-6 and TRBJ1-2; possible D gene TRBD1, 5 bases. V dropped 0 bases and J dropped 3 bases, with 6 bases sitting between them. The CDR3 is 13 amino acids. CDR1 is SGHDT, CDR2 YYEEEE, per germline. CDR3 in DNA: TGTGCCAGCAGCTTGGGACAGCACTATGGCTACACCTTC. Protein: CASSLGQHYGYTF.

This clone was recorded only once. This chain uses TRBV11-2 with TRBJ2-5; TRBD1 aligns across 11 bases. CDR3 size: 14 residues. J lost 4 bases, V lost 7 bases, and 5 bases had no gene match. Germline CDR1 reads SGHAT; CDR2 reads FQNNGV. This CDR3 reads CASTGQGAGETQYF. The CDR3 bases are TGTGCCAGCACCGGACAGGGGGCAGGAGAGACCCAGTACTTC.

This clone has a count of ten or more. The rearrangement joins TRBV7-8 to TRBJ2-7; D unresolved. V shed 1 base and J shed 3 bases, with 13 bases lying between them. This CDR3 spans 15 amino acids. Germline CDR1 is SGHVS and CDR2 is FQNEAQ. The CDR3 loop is CASSLDGLVGYEQYF. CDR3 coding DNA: TGTGCCAGCAGCTTAGACGGTTTGGTCGGCTACGAGCAGTACTTC.

This CDR3 reads CSVDHDIAGGPSETQYF. The CDR3 DNA sequence: TGCAGCGTTGACCACGATATAGCGGGGGGGCCGTCAGAGACCCAGTACTTC. The V call is TRBV29-1, the J call TRBJ2-5; TRBD2 agrees at 11 bases. The germline V gene has CDR1 SQVTM and CDR2 ANQGSEA. J gave up 4 bases and V 3 bases, and 13 bases lay outside the gene matches. The CDR3 is 17 residues long.

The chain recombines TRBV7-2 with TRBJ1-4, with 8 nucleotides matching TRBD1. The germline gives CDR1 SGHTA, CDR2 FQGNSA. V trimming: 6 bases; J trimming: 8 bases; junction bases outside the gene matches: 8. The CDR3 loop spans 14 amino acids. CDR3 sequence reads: CASSEWQGAEKLFF. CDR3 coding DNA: TGTGCCAGCAGTGAATGGCAGGGGGCGGAAAAACTGTTTTTT.

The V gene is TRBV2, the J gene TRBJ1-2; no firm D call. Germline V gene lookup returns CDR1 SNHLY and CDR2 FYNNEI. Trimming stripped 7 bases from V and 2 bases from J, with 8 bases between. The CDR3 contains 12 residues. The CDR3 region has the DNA TGTGCCAGCATTGGGGAGAACTATGGCTACACCTTC. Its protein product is CASIGENYGYTF.